Following are 5 T cell receptor beta chains from one sample sequenced in a study of PD-1 blockade in classical Hodgkin lymphoma. Time point in this sample: cycle 4 day 1 (C4D1), after more than five weeks of nivolumab. Exposure to brentuximab vedotin varied, and each patient had relapsed following autologous stem cell transplantation. Profiling relied on immunoSEQ multiplex PCR, and the TCRdb table lists in-frame clones only, not all of them. This table has roughly 100,000 clones, approximately 89% appearing once. The material sequenced was peripheral blood mononuclear cells (PBMCs), taken before the fourth cycle of nivolumab. Receptor source: a human donor with classical Hodgkin lymphoma.

The rearrangement joins TRBV28 to TRBJ2-7; possible D gene TRBD2, 7 bases. Germline V gene sequence: CDR1 MDHEN, CDR2 SYDVKM. V was trimmed by 7 bases and J by 4 bases, leaving 20 bases between them. This CDR3 is 15 amino acids long. The CDR3 protein is CASNYAGGRMYEQYF. As DNA, the CDR3 is TGTGCCAGCAACTACGCCGGGGGGCGAATGTACGAGCAGTACTTC.

The V gene is TRBV16, the J gene TRBJ1-1; the D is unclear. Germline V lookup: CDR1 KGHSY, CDR2 FQNENV. V dropped 2 bases and J dropped 0 bases, with 13 bases sitting between them. This CDR3 spans 16 amino acids. In DNA form, the CDR3 reads TGTGCCAGCAGCCAAATGGTGGGATGGATGAACACTGAAGCTTTCTTT. This sequence encodes CASSQMVGWMNTEAFF.

The chain joins TRBV19 to TRBJ1-5; 8 bases agree with TRBD1. The J segment lost 4 bases and the V segment lost 5 bases, leaving 4 bases of the junction unmatched. Germline loops: CDR1 LNHDA, CDR2 SQIVND (reference sequence). The CDR3 is 14 amino acids. DNA of the CDR3: TGTGCCAGTAGTCCTCACAGGGGGAATCAGCCCCAGCATTTT. Its protein is CASSPHRGNQPQHF.

The gene calls are TRBV19 and TRBJ2-1; D is uncertain. Germline V gene data show CDR1 as LNHDA and CDR2 as SQIVND (reference sequence). Trimming removed 1 base from V and 0 bases from J, with 10 bases in between. The CDR3 is 16 amino acids. The CDR3 DNA is TGTGCCAGTAGTATAGCGGGCCTTAGCTCCTACAATGAGCAGTTCTTC. Translation: CASSIAGLSSYNEQFF.

A word on this clone: At one end the junction does not follow the germline gene, possibly because of a read error. The chain couples TRBV2 to TRBJ2-3; 9 nucleotides align to TRBD2. This CDR3 region has 15 residues. The germline CDR1 and CDR2 sequences are SNHLY and FYNNEI. This chain's CDR3 is CACRNSGSITDTQYF. CDR3 nucleotide sequence: TGTGCCTGCAGAAATAGCGGGAGTATTACAGATACGCAGTATTTT.